This record covers a single TCR beta chain. Its matching antigen is unknown. Germline CDR1 is SGHRS and CDR2 is YFSETQ. Trimming cost V 3 bases and J 2 bases, with 13 bases left between them. The CDR3 extends over 15 amino acids. This sample's time point: baseline, week 1 (first vaccination visit). Stated treatment: pre-vaccination baseline after standard-of-care therapy. The record originates from a study of a mutant IDH1 vaccine in newly diagnosed glioma. Turning to the study itself: The sex distribution of treated patients was approximately 62% male and approximately 40% female, with a mean age of around 40 years. Earlier therapy was either radiotherapy, temozolomide, or both, and most got both. Findings and limits, study-wide: Vaccination induced immune responses in 93.3% of patients.

Clones were read by immunoSEQ multiplex PCR, and TCRdb kept only the in-frame ones, dropping some. The data contain around 82,000 clones, approximately 80% of them singletons. The chain employs TRBV5-1 and TRBJ2-3; weak D call: TRBD2 (6 bases). Sequences were derived from PBMCs, sampled from a glioma patient treated with radiotherapy, temozolomide or both. The sequence derives from a man between 40 and 49 years old with glioma. Some clones in this sample may be carry-over from other donors' samples. The CDR3 protein is CASSSDYHPTDTQYF. As DNA, the CDR3 is TGCGCCAGCAGCTCGGACTATCACCCCACAGATACGCAGTATTTT.